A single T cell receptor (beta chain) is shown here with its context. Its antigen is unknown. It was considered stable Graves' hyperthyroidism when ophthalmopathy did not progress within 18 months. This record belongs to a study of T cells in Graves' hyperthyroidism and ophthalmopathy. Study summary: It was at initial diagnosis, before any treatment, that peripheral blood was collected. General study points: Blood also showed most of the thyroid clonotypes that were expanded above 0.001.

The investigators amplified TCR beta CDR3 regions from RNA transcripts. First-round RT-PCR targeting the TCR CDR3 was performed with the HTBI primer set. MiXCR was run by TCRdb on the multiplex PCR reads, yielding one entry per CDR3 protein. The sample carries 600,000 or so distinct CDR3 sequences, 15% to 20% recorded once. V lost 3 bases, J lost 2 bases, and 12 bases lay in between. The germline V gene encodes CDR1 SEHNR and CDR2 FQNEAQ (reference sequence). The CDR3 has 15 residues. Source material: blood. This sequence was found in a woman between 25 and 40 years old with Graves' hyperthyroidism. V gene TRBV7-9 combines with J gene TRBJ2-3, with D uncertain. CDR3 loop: CASSLLSLATDTQYF. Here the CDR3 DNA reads TGTGCCAGCAGCTTGCTATCCCTCGCCACAGATACGCAGTATTTT.